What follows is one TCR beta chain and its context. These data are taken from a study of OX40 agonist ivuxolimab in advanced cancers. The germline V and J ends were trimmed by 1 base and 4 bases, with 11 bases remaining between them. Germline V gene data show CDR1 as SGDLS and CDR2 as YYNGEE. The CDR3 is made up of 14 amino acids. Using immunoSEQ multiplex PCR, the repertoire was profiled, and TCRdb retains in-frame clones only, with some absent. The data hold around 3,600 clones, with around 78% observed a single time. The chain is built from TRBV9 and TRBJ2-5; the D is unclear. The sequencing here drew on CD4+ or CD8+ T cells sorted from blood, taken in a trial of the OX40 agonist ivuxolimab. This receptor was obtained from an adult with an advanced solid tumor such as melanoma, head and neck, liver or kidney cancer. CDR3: CASSVSFGLETQYF. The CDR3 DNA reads TGTGCCAGCAGCGTATCCTTCGGGTTAGAGACCCAGTACTTC.